Each of the 29 T cell receptor beta chains below was sequenced from the same sample in a study of T cells after somatic rescue of genetic block. Clones were sequenced by immunoSEQ multiplex PCR, and TCRdb holds only the in-frame ones, with some missing. The sample consists of around 15,000 clones, around 70% of them appearing once. The sample was peripheral blood mononuclear cells (PBMCs). Every receptor here comes from a man younger than 35.

This sequence joins TRBV12-5 and TRBJ2-5; the D is unclear. Germline lookup yields CDR1 LGHNT and CDR2 FRNRAP. The length of the CDR3 is 12 residues. The V and J ends lost 3 bases and 10 bases respectively, with 12 bases between them. The CDR3 nucleotides read TGTGCTAGTGGTTTCTCTCTAGGGCACCAGTACTTC. Translating gives CASGFSLGHQYF.

This sequence joins TRBV2 and TRBJ2-7, with D possibly being TRBD1 (6 bases). Germline V lookup: CDR1 SNHLY, CDR2 FYNNEI. The CDR3 extends over 16 amino acids. V was trimmed by 1 base and J by 0 bases, leaving 13 bases between them. As DNA, the CDR3 is TGTGCCAGCAGTGAAGTACAGGGATGGAGCTCCTACGAGCAGTACTTC. Its translation: CASSEVQGWSSYEQYF. Using reference TRBV2 and TRBJ2-7 for the parts outside the CDR3, the full variable domain is EPEVTQTPSHQVTQMGQEVILRCVPISNHLYFYWYRQILGQKVEFLVSFYNNEISEKSEIFDDQFSVERPDGSNFTLKIRSTKLEDSAMYFCASSEVQGWSSYEQYFGPGTRLTVT.

This clone has more than one count but fewer than ten. The V call is TRBV25-1, the J call TRBJ1-4, with 12 positions matching TRBD1. Trimming removed 3 bases from V and 4 bases from J; junction bases left unmatched: 9. The CDR3 runs to 18 residues. The V gene's germline CDR1 is MGHDK and CDR2 SYGVNS. Here the CDR3 DNA reads TGTGCCAGCAGTGAGGGGACAGGGGGCGCAAATATTAATGAAAAACTGTTTTTT. Amino acid sequence: CASSEGTGGANINEKLFF.

The V and J genes are TRBV20-1 and TRBJ2-1; D is perhaps TRBD1 (6 bases). Germline V CDR1 and CDR2: DFQATT, SNEGSKA (reference sequence). V lost 6 bases to trimming and J lost 9 bases, with 12 bases between them. CDR3 length: 11 residues. CDR3 sequence: CSANGQSEQFF. DNA for the CDR3: TGCAGTGCGAACGGACAGAGTGAGCAGTTCTTC.

This clone has more than one count but fewer than ten. Here the CDR3 reads CASSLARSAGELFF. The DNA for the CDR3 is TGCGCCAGCAGCTTGGCGCGGTCAGCCGGGGAGCTGTTTTTT. The chain couples TRBV5-1 to TRBJ2-2; no reliable D call. The CDR3 extends over 14 amino acids. Per germline, CDR1 SGHRS and CDR2 YFSETQ. V was trimmed by 0 bases and J by 6 bases, leaving 9 bases between them. The full variable domain, rest sourced from reference TRBV5-1 and TRBJ2-2, is KAGVTQTPRYLIKTRGQQVTLSCSPISGHRSVSWYQQTPGQGLQFLFEYFSETQRNKGNFPGRFSGRQFSNSRSEMNVSTLELGDSALYLCASSLARSAGELFFGEGSRLTVL.

The rearrangement uses TRBV27 and TRBJ1-6; 9 bases are a match to TRBD1. Germline V gives CDR1 MNHEY, CDR2 SMNVEV (reference sequence). This CDR3 is 14 amino acids long. V lost 8 bases, J lost 7 bases, and 6 bases stayed unmatched. This chain's CDR3 is CASRRGQGNSPLHF. CDR3 nucleotide sequence: TGTGCCAGCCGGCGGGGACAGGGAAATTCACCCCTCCACTTT.

This clone was found a few times. The chain has TRBV7-3 and TRBJ1-2; D is uncertain. This CDR3 has 13 amino acids. Deletions cut 5 bases from V and 2 bases from J, with 9 bases between. Germline V gene lookup returns CDR1 SGHTA and CDR2 FQGTGA. CDR3 residues: CASSPYINYGYTF. The CDR3 DNA sequence: TGTGCCAGCAGCCCATACATCAACTATGGCTACACCTTC. Looking up the rest from reference TRBV7-3 and TRBJ1-2 gives the full variable domain: GAGVSQTPSNKVTEKGKYVELRCDPISGHTALYWYRQSLGQGPEFLIYFQGTGAADDSGLPNDRFFAVRPEGSVSTLKIQRTERGDSAVYLCASSPYINYGYTFGSGTRLTVV.

The rearrangement uses TRBV13 and TRBJ2-1, with 12 bases lining up with TRBD2. The CDR3 loop spans 18 amino acids. With 3 bases clipped from V and 5 bases from J, the junction kept 11 bases outside the gene matches. CDR1 is PRHDT, CDR2 FYEKMQ, per germline (reference sequence). CDR3 in amino acids: CASSFPILAGGPHNEQFF. CDR3 bases: TGTGCCAGCAGCTTCCCTATCCTAGCGGGAGGGCCCCACAATGAGCAGTTCTTC.

CDR3 protein: CASSLEFRQGANEQFF. The CDR3 DNA follows: TGCGCCAGCAGCTTGGAATTCAGACAGGGGGCCAATGAGCAGTTCTTC. J is TRBJ2-1 and V is TRBV5-1, with 10 positions matching TRBD1. J lost 6 bases, V lost 0 bases, and 6 bases had no gene match. The CDR3 is 16 residues long. Germline CDR1 SGHRS, CDR2 YFSETQ.

The genes are TRBV6-5 and TRBJ2-7; D call uncertain. Germline V CDR1 and CDR2: MNHEY, SVGAGI. V gave up 6 bases and J gave up 0 bases, with 3 bases separating them. The length of the CDR3 is 11 residues. The CDR3 sequence is CASRGSYEQYF. The CDR3 nucleotides are TGTGCCAGCAGAGGCTCCTACGAGCAGTACTTC.

The chain combines TRBV27 with TRBJ1-6; D possibly corresponds to TRBD1 (6 bases). The V gene's germline CDR1 is MNHEY and CDR2 SMNVEV (reference sequence). Trimming removed 0 bases at V and 8 bases at J, with 17 bases between. This CDR3 is 17 amino acids long. The CDR3 nucleotides read TGTGCCAGCAGTTTATCATTTCGGGGGGCGTGGGATTCACCCCTCCACTTT. Protein: CASSLSFRGAWDSPLHF.

The CDR3 loop is CASRDTGGEGYGYTF. The CDR3 bases are TGCGCCAGCAGAGATACAGGGGGAGAGGGCTATGGCTACACCTTC. V is TRBV5-1 and J is TRBJ1-2, with 8 bases identical to TRBD1. Per germline, CDR1 SGHRS and CDR2 YFSETQ. Losses at the gene ends were 5 bases for V and 4 bases for J; bases not matched to a gene: 10. The length of the CDR3 is 15 residues.

The V call is TRBV19, the J call TRBJ1-5, with no clear D. The CDR3 is made up of 12 amino acids. V was cut by 8 bases and J by 2 bases, with 7 bases left in between. The germline gives CDR1 LNHDA, CDR2 SQIVND (reference sequence). The CDR3 here is CASSDRNQPQHF. In nucleotides, the CDR3 is TGTGCCAGTTCCGACCGCAATCAGCCCCAGCATTTT.

This clone came up a few times. The V call is TRBV7-9, the J call TRBJ1-2; no definite D call. From germline, CDR1 is SEHNR and CDR2 FQNEAQ (reference sequence). CDR3 length: 15 residues. V dropped 4 bases and J dropped 9 bases, with 21 bases sitting between them. The CDR3 bases are TGTGCCAGCAGCTCCGGTCGGGATACGAAAAAATGCTACACCTTC. Its translation: CASSSGRDTKKCYTF.

The V call is TRBV21-1, the J call TRBJ1-5; TRBD1 was called by the table and not checked on the DNA. TRBV21-1 is a pseudogene segment. The length of the CDR3 is 16 residues. The CDR3 sequence: CASNPWTGYSNQPQHF. The CDR3 DNA reads as TGTGCCAGCAACCCTTGGACAGGCTATAGCAATCAGCCCCAGCATTTT.

The gene calls are TRBV7-9 and TRBJ2-4; unclear D gene. In germline, CDR1 is SEHNR, CDR2 FQNEAQ (reference sequence). Between the trimmed V and J ends, which lost 5 bases and 4 bases, there was a span of 12 bases. This CDR3 is 14 amino acids long. The CDR3 loop reads CASSPWADKNIQYF. The CDR3 nucleotides are TGTGCCAGCAGCCCCTGGGCAGATAAAAACATTCAGTACTTC.

For this clone: One end of the junction varies from germline; a read error may be responsible. The chain couples TRBV18 to TRBJ1-3; 8 positions agree with TRBD1. The CDR3 consists of 15 residues. From germline, CDR1 is KGHSH and CDR2 LQKENI. CDR3 nucleotides: TGTGCCAGCTCACCACTGACAGGGGCTGGGAACACCATATATTTT. This gives the protein CASSPLTGAGNTIYF.

A note on this clone: One end of the junction fails to match germline, which may point to a read error. V and J are TRBV27 and TRBJ2-5, with D possibly being TRBD2 (5 bases). This CDR3 region has 14 residues. Germline V CDR1 and CDR2: MNHEY, SMNVEV (reference sequence). The CDR3 DNA reads as TGTGCCAGCAGTGTATATCGGGGTCAAGGGACCCAGTACTTC. Translated, it gives CASSVYRGQGTQYF.

The chain links TRBV19 to TRBJ1-4; the D is unclear. Germline CDR1 LNHDA, CDR2 SQIVND (reference sequence). The CDR3 totals 16 residues. Deletions cut 1 base from V and 8 bases from J, with 17 bases between. CDR3 sequence (DNA): TGTGCCAGTAGTATAGGGGCGACGGGGAGAGGAGAAAAACTGTTTTTT. It yields the protein CASSIGATGRGEKLFF. The variable domain in full, with the rest retrieved from reference TRBV19 and TRBJ1-4, is DGGITQSPKYLFRKEGQNVTLSCEQNLNHDAMYWYRQDPGQGLRLIYYSQIVNDFQKGDIAEGYSVSREKKESFPLTVTSAQKNPTAFYLCASSIGATGRGEKLFFGSGTQLSVL.

Sample share makes this clone medium-sized. The rearrangement joins TRBV5-1 to TRBJ2-7, with 16 bases matching TRBD2. V gave up 3 bases and J gave up 3 bases; unmatched junction bases: 12. Germline-derived CDR1 and CDR2 are SGHRS and YFSETQ. This CDR3 contains 19 residues. The CDR3 DNA is TGCGCCAGCAGCTCGGGACTAGCGGGAGGGCCGGGTACTTACTACGAGCAGTACTTC. Protein: CASSSGLAGGPGTYYEQYF.

This clone was recorded only once. The chain uses TRBV19 and TRBJ1-3; possibly TRBD1 for D (5 bases). Germline V CDR1 and CDR2: LNHDA, SQIVND (reference sequence). The CDR3 is made up of 16 amino acids. Trimming removed 3 bases from V and 0 bases from J, with 12 bases in between. This CDR3 is CASSILRDGSGNTIYF. The CDR3 coding sequence is TGTGCCAGTAGTATTCTCAGGGACGGCTCTGGAAACACCATATATTTT.

The V gene is TRBV30, the J gene TRBJ1-2; perhaps TRBD1 as D (5 bases). Germline-derived CDR1 and CDR2 are GTSNPN and SVGIG (reference sequence). The germline V and J ends were trimmed by 2 bases and 4 bases, with 11 bases remaining between them. The CDR3 has 13 residues. Here the CDR3 reads CAWSPGAAYGYTF. In DNA form, the CDR3 reads TGTGCCTGGAGTCCCGGGGCCGCCTATGGCTACACCTTC.

In this sample, this clone turned up a few times. The chain is built from TRBV9 and TRBJ1-1; no definite D call. The CDR3 loop spans 13 amino acids. The ends were cut back, 0 bases at V and 2 bases at J, with 5 bases in the middle. Germline V gene sequence: CDR1 SGDLS, CDR2 YYNGEE. The CDR3 loop is CASSVVYNTEAFF. In DNA, the CDR3 is TGTGCCAGCAGCGTAGTATATAACACTGAAGCTTTCTTT. The full variable domain, in which reference TRBV9 and TRBJ1-1 provide the parts outside the CDR3, is DSGVTQTPKHLITATGQRVTLRCSPRSGDLSVYWYQQSLDQGLQFLIQYYNGEERAKGNILERFSAQQFPDLHSELNLSSLELGDSALYFCASSVVYNTEAFFGQGTRLTVV.

This chain connects TRBV27 to TRBJ1-4, with a tentative D call TRBD1 (6 bases). CDR1 MNHEY and CDR2 SMNVEV come from the germline V gene (reference sequence). This CDR3 spans 14 amino acids. Trimming cost V 1 base and J 11 bases, with 14 bases left between them. CDR3 DNA: TGTGCCAGCAGTTTATTGGGCCAGGGGACTAAACTGTTTTTT. It is translated as CASSLLGQGTKLFF.

Turning to this clone: A read error may be the cause here, since a much bigger clone is one base away. The rearrangement joins TRBV18 to TRBJ2-7; possible D gene TRBD2, 5 bases. The germline V gene has CDR1 KGHSH and CDR2 LQKENI. The CDR3 length is 12 residues. Here the CDR3 DNA reads TGTACCAGCTCACCACGAGGGCGCGAGCAGTACTTC. Amino acid sequence: CTSSPRGREQYF.

The genes are TRBV19 and TRBJ2-6, with D possibly being TRBD1 (5 bases). V gave up 3 bases and J gave up 1 base, with 10 bases separating them. The germline gives CDR1 LNHDA, CDR2 SQIVND (reference sequence). The CDR3 has 16 amino acids. This CDR3 is CASSMARTSGANVLTF. The DNA for the CDR3 is TGTGCCAGTAGTATGGCGAGGACATCTGGGGCCAACGTCCTGACTTTC.

The CDR3 DNA sequence: TGTGCCAGCAGCACCCGACTAGCGGGAGTAACCGGGGAGCTGTTTTTT. This sequence encodes CASSTRLAGVTGELFF. The V gene is TRBV5-5, the J gene TRBJ2-2, with 12 bases identical to TRBD2. Per germline, CDR1 SGHKS and CDR2 YYEKEE (reference sequence). J was trimmed by 5 bases and V by 4 bases; bases with no gene match: 6. The CDR3 is 16 residues long.

In this sample, this clone turned up a few times. The chain is built from TRBV28 and TRBJ1-5; 8 nucleotides align to TRBD1. CDR1 is MDHEN and CDR2 is SYDVKM in the germline V gene. V was clipped by 6 bases and J by 5 bases; unmatched bases: 6. There are 14 residues in the CDR3. CDR3 nucleotides: TGTGCCAGCAGCTCCGACAGGGGCCATCAGCCCCAGCATTTT. Translation gives CASSSDRGHQPQHF. Full variable domain (outside the CDR3, taken from reference TRBV28 and TRBJ1-5): DVKVTQSSRYLVKRTGEKVFLECVQDMDHENMFWYRQDPGLGLRLIYFSYDVKMKEKGDIPEGYSVSREKKERFSLILESASTNQTSMYLCASSSDRGHQPQHFGDGTRLSIL.

This clone is classed as medium-sized. V and J are TRBV7-9 and TRBJ2-6, with D perhaps assigned TRBD1 or TRBD2 (5 bases each). Trimming removed 4 bases at V and 4 bases at J, with 23 bases between. Germline CDR1 and CDR2: SEHNR and FQNEAQ (reference sequence). CDR3 size: 19 residues. Here the CDR3 DNA reads TGTGCCAGCAGCTCATCCGTACGAGGGGTTAACAAGGGGGCCAACGTCCTGACTTTC. This sequence encodes CASSSSVRGVNKGANVLTF.